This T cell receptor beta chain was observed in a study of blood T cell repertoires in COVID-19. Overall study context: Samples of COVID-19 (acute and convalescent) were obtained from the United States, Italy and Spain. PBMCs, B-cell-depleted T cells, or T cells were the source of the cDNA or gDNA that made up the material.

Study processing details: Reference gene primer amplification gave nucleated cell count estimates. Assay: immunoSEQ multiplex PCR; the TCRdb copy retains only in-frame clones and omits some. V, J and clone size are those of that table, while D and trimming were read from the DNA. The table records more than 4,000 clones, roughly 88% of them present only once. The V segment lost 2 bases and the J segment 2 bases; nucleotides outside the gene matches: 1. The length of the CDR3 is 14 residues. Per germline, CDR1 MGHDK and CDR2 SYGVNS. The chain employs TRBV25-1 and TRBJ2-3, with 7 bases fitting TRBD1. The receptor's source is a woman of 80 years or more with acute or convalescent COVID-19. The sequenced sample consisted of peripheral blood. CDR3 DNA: TGTGCCAGCAGTGAAGGACAGGCCACAGATACGCAGTATTTT. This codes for CASSEGQATDTQYF.